Below, one TCR beta chain is given with its context. Its antigen is still unknown. These data originate in a study of cytomegalovirus exposure and HLA in healthy donors. The study's findings and limits: The study listed approximately 160 cytomegalovirus-associated TCR beta chains. In vitro assays verified that a few CMV-associated chains recognized CMV antigens specifically. With later analysis, a missense DCLRE1C variant became linked to TCR beta V- and J-gene trimming. Reports indicated that the classifier achieved high specificity and sensitivity in diagnosing cytomegalovirus status.

The ends lost 5 bases at V and 0 bases at J; junction bases unmatched: 4. The CDR3 contains 15 residues. CDR1 and CDR2 from the germline V gene are MNHEY and SMNVEV (reference sequence). The primer mix had 60 Vbeta and 13 Jbeta primers. This table comes from immunoSEQ multiplex PCR, and its TCRdb copy is limited to in-frame clones, with some not included. Of fewer than 150,000 clones detected, 75% to 90% appear once; the ten largest clones hold about 1.3%. The V and J genes are TRBV27 and TRBJ2-7, with TRBD2 identical over 10 bases. This receptor was obtained from a female donor in good health and CMV-seronegative. The source material was PBMCs. CDR3 in amino acids: CASSTLAGFSYEQYF. The CDR3 DNA reads as TGTGCCAGCAGTACACTAGCGGGGTTCTCCTACGAGCAGTACTTC.